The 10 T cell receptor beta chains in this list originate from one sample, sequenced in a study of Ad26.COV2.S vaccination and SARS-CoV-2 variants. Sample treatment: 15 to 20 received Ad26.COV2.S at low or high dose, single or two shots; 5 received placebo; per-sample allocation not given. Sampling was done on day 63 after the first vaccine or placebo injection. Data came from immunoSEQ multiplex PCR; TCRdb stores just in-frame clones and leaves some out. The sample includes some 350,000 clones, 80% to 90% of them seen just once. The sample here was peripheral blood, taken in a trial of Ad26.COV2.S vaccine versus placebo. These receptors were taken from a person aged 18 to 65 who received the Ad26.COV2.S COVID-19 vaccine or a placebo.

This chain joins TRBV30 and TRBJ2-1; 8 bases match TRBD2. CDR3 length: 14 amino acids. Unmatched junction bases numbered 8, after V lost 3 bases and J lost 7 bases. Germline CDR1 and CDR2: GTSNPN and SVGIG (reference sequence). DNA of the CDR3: TGTGCCTGGAGGAAAGCGGGGGCCCCTAATGAGCAGTTCTTC. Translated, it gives CAWRKAGAPNEQFF.

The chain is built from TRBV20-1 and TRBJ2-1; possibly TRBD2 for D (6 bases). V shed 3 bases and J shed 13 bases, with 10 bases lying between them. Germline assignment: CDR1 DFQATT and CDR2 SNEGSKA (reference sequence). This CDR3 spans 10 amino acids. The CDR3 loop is CSARGRFQFF. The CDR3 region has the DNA TGCAGTGCTAGGGGGAGGTTCCAGTTCTTC.

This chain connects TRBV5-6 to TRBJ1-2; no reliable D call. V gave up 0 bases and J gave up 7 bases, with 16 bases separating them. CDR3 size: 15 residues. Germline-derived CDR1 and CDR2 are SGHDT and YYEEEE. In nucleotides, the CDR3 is TGTGCCAGCAGCTTGGTTGGGAGCGCCGTGAGTGGCTACACCTTC. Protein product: CASSLVGSAVSGYTF.

CDR3 in amino acids: CASRSTGMESPLHF. The CDR3 coding sequence is TGTGCCAGCAGGAGCACAGGGATGGAGTCACCCCTCCACTTT. The chain uses TRBV6-5 and TRBJ1-6; D is possibly TRBD1 (6 bases). Germline lookup yields CDR1 MNHEY and CDR2 SVGAGI. This CDR3 region has 14 residues. V lost 6 bases, J lost 10 bases, and 16 bases lay in between.

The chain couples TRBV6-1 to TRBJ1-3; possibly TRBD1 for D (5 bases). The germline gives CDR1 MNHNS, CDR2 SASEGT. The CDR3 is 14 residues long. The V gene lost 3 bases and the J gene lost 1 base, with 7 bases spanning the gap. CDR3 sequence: CASSEGGSGNTIYF. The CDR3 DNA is TGTGCCAGCAGTGAGGGGGGGTCTGGAAACACCATATATTTT.

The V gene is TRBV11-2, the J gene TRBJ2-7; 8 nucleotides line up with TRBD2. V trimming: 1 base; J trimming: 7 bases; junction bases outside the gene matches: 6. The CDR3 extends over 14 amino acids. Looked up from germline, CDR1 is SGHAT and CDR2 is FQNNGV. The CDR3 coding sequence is TGTGCCAGCAGCTTAGTGGGACTAGTGATAGAGCAGTACTTC. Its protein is CASSLVGLVIEQYF.

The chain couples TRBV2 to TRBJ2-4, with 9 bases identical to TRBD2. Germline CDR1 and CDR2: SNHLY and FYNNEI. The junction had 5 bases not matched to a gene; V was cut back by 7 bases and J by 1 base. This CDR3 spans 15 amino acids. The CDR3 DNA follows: TGTGCCAGCACAAAAAGCGGGGGGGCCAAAAACATTCAGTACTTC. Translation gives CASTKSGGAKNIQYF.

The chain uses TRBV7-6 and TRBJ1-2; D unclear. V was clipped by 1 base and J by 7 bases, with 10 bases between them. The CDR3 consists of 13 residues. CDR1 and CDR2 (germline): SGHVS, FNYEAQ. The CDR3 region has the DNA TGTGCCAGCAGCTTAGGGGAGGCTGGTGGCTACACCTTC. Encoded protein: CASSLGEAGGYTF.

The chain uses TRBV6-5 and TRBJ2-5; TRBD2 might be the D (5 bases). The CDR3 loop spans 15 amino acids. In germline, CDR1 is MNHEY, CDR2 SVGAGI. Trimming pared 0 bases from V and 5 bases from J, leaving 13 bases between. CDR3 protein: CASSYSPRGWETQYF. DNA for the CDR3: TGTGCCAGCAGTTACTCCCCCCGGGGTTGGGAGACCCAGTACTTC.

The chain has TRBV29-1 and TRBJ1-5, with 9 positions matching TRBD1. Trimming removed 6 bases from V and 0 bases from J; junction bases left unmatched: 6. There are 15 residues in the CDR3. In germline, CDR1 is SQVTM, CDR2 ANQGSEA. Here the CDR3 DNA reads TGCAGCGTGGGGGACAGGGAAGGTAGCAATCAGCCCCAGCATTTT. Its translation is CSVGDREGSNQPQHF.